This TCR beta chain was obtained from a study of CD8 T cells in Susac syndrome. Random hexamers were used to reverse transcribe an amount of roughly 0.45 to 1 ug RNA. Amplification of TCR beta CDR3 used immunoSEQ multiplex PCR across 54 Vbeta and 13 Jbeta. TCRdb reprocessed the immunoSEQ multiplex PCR reads via MiXCR and lists one record per CDR3 protein. The data show approximately 190,000 distinct CDR3 sequences, with approximately 95% seen just once and around 0.1% held by the top ten. Per the germline V gene, CDR1 is SGDLS and CDR2 is YYNGEE. There are 13 residues in the CDR3. Deletions cut 1 base from V and 5 bases from J, with 9 bases between. Negative isolation yielded the CD8+ and CD4+ T cells, while FACS enriched the TEMRA cells.

The J gene is TRBJ1-2, the V gene TRBV9; D may be TRBD1 (5 bases). The specimen was CD4+ T cells from PBMCs. The clonotype originates from a human donor in good health. The CDR3 nucleotides read TGTGCCAGCAGCGTAAGGCCAGGGTATGGCTACACCTTC. Translated: CASSVRPGYGYTF.